The 2 T cell receptor beta chains listed next were all sequenced from one sample in a study of blood T cell repertoires in COVID-19. Clones were read by immunoSEQ multiplex PCR, and TCRdb kept only the in-frame ones, dropping some. The table records some 450,000 clones, about 90% of them present only once. Sequencing was performed on peripheral blood. The receptors derive from a man in his late teens or twenties with COVID-19, enrolled during active disease.

The J gene is TRBJ2-3, the V gene TRBV27, with no clear D. This CDR3 has 14 amino acids. V lost 7 bases and J 1 base, leaving 12 bases between the germline ends. In germline, CDR1 is MNHEY, CDR2 SMNVEV (reference sequence). CDR3 region: CASTPGFGTDTQYF. DNA for the CDR3: TGTGCCAGCACTCCCGGGTTTGGCACAGATACGCAGTATTTT.

The chain links TRBV24-1 to TRBJ2-5, with D possibly matching TRBD2 (6 bases). Trimming pared 3 bases from V and 5 bases from J, leaving 9 bases between. The CDR3 consists of 13 residues. The germline CDR1 and CDR2 sequences are KGHDR and SFDVKD. CDR3 in DNA: TGTGCCACCAGTGATGCCGGGAGTGAGACCCAGTACTTC. Translated, it gives CATSDAGSETQYF.